This passage covers 26 T cell receptor beta chains from one sample sequenced in a study of blood T cells in healthy people across ages. It was with a sample-barcoded 5' primer and a J-beta primer mix that a second PCR of about 6 to 12 cycles was run. MiXCR was run by TCRdb on the 5' RACE reads, yielding one entry per CDR3 protein. Among 1.5 million or so distinct CDR3 sequences listed, roughly 43% were seen once. Sample: blood. The receptor set was obtained from a woman aged 18-35 years in good health.

V usage is TRBV28 and J usage is TRBJ2-1; a weak D match, TRBD2 (5 bases). The germline V gene has CDR1 MDHEN and CDR2 SYDVKM. V was pared by 2 bases and J by 10 bases, with 18 bases between. The CDR3 runs 15 residues. The DNA of the CDR3 is TGTGCCAGCAGTTTAATTTCCGGGGTCCCCTACGAGCAGTTCTTC. Translating it yields CASSLISGVPYEQFF.

This clonotype was seen just once. The V gene is TRBV11-2, the J gene TRBJ1-2; possible D gene TRBD1, 6 bases. Germline V gene sequence: CDR1 SGHAT, CDR2 FQNNGV. V was clipped by 7 bases and J by 2 bases, with 14 bases between them. This CDR3 has 14 amino acids. CDR3 bases: TGTGCCAGCACCCCAGGGGCGTTGAACTATGGCTACACCTTC. Encoded protein: CASTPGALNYGYTF.

Remarks on this clonotype: One base away lies a much larger clone, so this may be a sequencing read error. The DNA of the CDR3 is TGTGCCAGCAGCTTTCCATGGGGTATTCAAGAGGCCCAGTACTTC. This translates into CASSFPWGIQEAQYF. The V gene is TRBV7-2, the J gene TRBJ2-5; D not certain. This CDR3 spans 15 amino acids. Per the germline V gene, CDR1 is SGHTA and CDR2 is FQGNSA.

J is TRBJ1-1 and V is TRBV25-1; D is uncertain. This CDR3 is 14 amino acids long. CDR1 is MGHDK and CDR2 is SYGVNS in the germline V gene. V was trimmed by 3 bases and J by 6 bases, leaving 14 bases between them. This chain's CDR3 is CASSDQTPSAEAFF. The CDR3 nucleotides read TGTGCCAGCAGTGATCAGACTCCGAGCGCTGAAGCTTTCTTT.

CDR3 DNA sequence: TGTGCCACCGGGACTTCCACCTCCTACGAGCAGTACTTC. This translates into CATGTSTSYEQYF. This chain links TRBV10-3 with TRBJ2-7; tentative D call: TRBD2 (6 bases). This CDR3 is built from 13 residues. V lost 10 bases and J 0 bases, leaving 13 bases between the germline ends. Germline lookup yields CDR1 ENHRY and CDR2 SYGVKD.

The table lists this clonotype with a few counts. The chain has TRBV7-3 and TRBJ2-1, with 7 bases matching TRBD2. CDR1 and CDR2 (germline): SGHTA, FQGTGA. After removal of 0 bases from V and 3 bases from J, the junction contained 5 bases not matched to a gene. This CDR3 has 16 residues. In DNA form, the CDR3 reads TGTGCCAGCAGCTTAACCGCGGGAGTCAACTACAATGAGCAGTTCTTC. Protein: CASSLTAGVNYNEQFF.

This clonotype was counted a few times. The chain combines TRBV29-1 with TRBJ1-1, with 9 positions matching TRBD1. The J segment lost 1 base and the V segment lost 8 bases, leaving 5 bases of the junction unmatched. The V gene's germline CDR1 is SQVTM and CDR2 ANQGSEA. CDR3 size: 13 residues. CDR3 nucleotide sequence: TGCAGCCCCTGGGGACAGGGGAACACTGAAGCTTTCTTT. Translated: CSPWGQGNTEAFF.

CDR3 bases: TGCGCCAGCAGCTTGACAGGGATCCTTAGCTCTGGAAACACCATATATTTT. Its translation: CASSLTGILSSGNTIYF. The chain links TRBV5-1 to TRBJ1-3, with D perhaps TRBD1 (6 bases). Germline assignment: CDR1 SGHRS and CDR2 YFSETQ. The germline V and J ends were trimmed by 1 base and 0 bases, with 14 bases remaining between them. The CDR3 length is 17 residues.

This clonotype occurred many times. This chain connects TRBV20-1 to TRBJ2-5, with TRBD2 matching over 8 bases. Trimming removed 3 bases from V and 5 bases from J; junction bases left unmatched: 8. CDR1 DFQATT and CDR2 SNEGSKA come from the germline V gene (reference sequence). This CDR3 is 14 amino acids long. Here the CDR3 reads CSARGLGEAETQYF. In nucleotides, the CDR3 is TGCAGTGCTAGGGGACTAGGGGAGGCTGAGACCCAGTACTTC.

This sequence joins TRBV27 and TRBJ1-5; 7 bases agree with TRBD1. Per germline, CDR1 MNHEY and CDR2 SMNVEV (reference sequence). The V segment lost 2 bases and the J segment 4 bases; nucleotides outside the gene matches: 11. There are 17 residues in the CDR3. In nucleotides, the CDR3 is TGTGCCAGCAGTTTAAGGGGGCTGCGGGGGGGTAATCAGCCCCAGCATTTT. Protein: CASSLRGLRGGNQPQHF.

This clonotype was detected a few times. V is TRBV20-1 and J is TRBJ1-1; D may be TRBD1 (5 bases). The CDR3 is 14 residues long. CDR1 is DFQATT, CDR2 SNEGSKA, per germline (reference sequence). With 0 bases removed from V and 10 bases from J, the gap between germline ends came to 18 bases. The CDR3 sequence: CSARDLEGLSVAFF. The CDR3 DNA reads TGCAGTGCTAGAGATCTGGAGGGGTTAAGTGTAGCTTTCTTT.

V is TRBV27 and J is TRBJ2-7, with 9 bases that match TRBD1. The CDR3 runs to 16 residues. The V gene's germline CDR1 is MNHEY and CDR2 SMNVEV (reference sequence). The V and J ends lost 6 bases and 7 bases, in that order; junction bases with no gene match: 16. The DNA of the CDR3 is TGTGCCAGCAGGACTTTGGGACAGGGAACCCTATGGGAGCAGTACTTC. As protein: CASRTLGQGTLWEQYF.

About this clonotype: Mismatch with germline at one junction end may stem from a read error. V gene TRBV7-9 combines with J gene TRBJ2-3; no reliable D call. Germline CDR1 SEHNR, CDR2 FQNEAQ (reference sequence). The CDR3 is made up of 13 amino acids. CDR3 DNA: TGTACCAGCAGCCAATCGGGTACAGATACGCAGTATTTT. This codes for CTSSQSGTDTQYF.

V and J are TRBV20-1 and TRBJ2-3; D remains unclear. This CDR3 is built from 12 residues. Germline V gene lookup returns CDR1 DFQATT and CDR2 SNEGSKA (reference sequence). With 3 bases removed from V and 8 bases from J, the gap between germline ends came to 12 bases. The CDR3 DNA sequence: TGCAGTGCTAGTCCCTCGAGAGTTACGCAGTATTTT. It specifies CSASPSRVTQYF.

V gene TRBV6-5 combines with J gene TRBJ1-2, with 8 nucleotides matching TRBD1. Germline V gene data show CDR1 as MNHEY and CDR2 as SVGAGI. This CDR3 contains 13 residues. Germline trimming cut 5 bases from V and 9 bases from J; bases unmatched to any gene: 8. CDR3 sequence: CASSTGQGASYTF. Here the CDR3 DNA reads TGTGCCAGCAGTACCGGGCAGGGGGCGAGCTACACCTTC.

The chain links TRBV19 to TRBJ2-7, with D unresolved. The V gene's germline CDR1 is LNHDA and CDR2 SQIVND (reference sequence). This CDR3 is 12 amino acids long. The V end lost 4 bases, the J end lost 3 bases, and 7 bases lay between the germline ends. The CDR3 sequence is CASSNGDYEQYF. The DNA for the CDR3 is TGTGCCAGTAGTAACGGAGACTACGAGCAGTACTTC.

The rearrangement links TRBV20-1 to TRBJ2-7; TRBD2 matches 11 bases. V lost 3 bases, J lost 7 bases, and 11 bases stayed unmatched. CDR3 size: 15 residues. The germline V gene encodes CDR1 DFQATT and CDR2 SNEGSKA (reference sequence). Written as DNA, the CDR3 is TGCAGTGCTAGGGGACTAGCGGTCACCTACAATGAGCAGTACTTC. Translating gives CSARGLAVTYNEQYF.

This clonotype was found a few times. The J gene is TRBJ1-5, the V gene TRBV6-2 or TRBV6-3; no clear D gene. The CDR3 is 13 residues long. Trimming removed 4 bases at V and 2 bases at J, with 6 bases between. Germline V gives CDR1 MNHEY, CDR2 SVGEGT. The CDR3 reads CASSSGRNQPQHF. In DNA, the CDR3 is TGTGCCAGCAGTTCGGGCCGCAATCAGCCCCAGCATTTT.

The V gene is TRBV7-9, the J gene TRBJ1-1, with 10 nucleotides matching TRBD1. CDR1 SEHNR and CDR2 FQNEAQ come from the germline V gene (reference sequence). V lost 6 bases and J lost 7; bases outside the gene matches: 8. The CDR3 covers 14 residues. The CDR3 nucleotides are TGTGCCAGCAGTCACGGGACAGGGGTCCGTGAAGCTTTCTTT. It codes for CASSHGTGVREAFF.

This clonotype was observed a single time. The junction departs from the called germline gene at one end, perhaps through a read error. The chain has TRBV6-4 and TRBJ2-6; D is possibly TRBD1 or TRBD2 (5 bases each). This CDR3 spans 17 amino acids. Germline assignment: CDR1 MRHNA and CDR2 SNTAGT. The CDR3 region is CVSSPGTSGSGANVLTF. In DNA, the CDR3 is TGTGTCAGCAGCCCCGGGACCTCCGGCTCTGGGGCCAACGTCCTGACTTTC.

This clonotype appeared a few times. The chain employs TRBV3-1 and TRBJ2-7, with 7 bases identical to TRBD2. The CDR3 has 15 amino acids. The germline V gene has CDR1 LGHDT and CDR2 YNNKEL (reference sequence). V lost 4 bases, J lost 1 base, and 7 bases stayed unmatched. The CDR3 coding sequence is TGTGCCAGCAGCCCCACGCTAGCGGTTTCCTACGAGCAGTACTTC. Protein product: CASSPTLAVSYEQYF.

This chain links TRBV5-1 with TRBJ2-3; 10 bases match TRBD2. Germline V lookup: CDR1 SGHRS, CDR2 YFSETQ. This CDR3 is 17 amino acids long. J gave up 5 bases and V 1 base, and 10 bases lay outside the gene matches. The CDR3: CASSLPALAGAIDTQYF. The CDR3 DNA sequence: TGCGCCAGCAGCTTGCCAGCCCTAGCGGGAGCTATAGATACGCAGTATTTT.

For the CDR3, the DNA is TGTGCCAGCGGGGACGTCTACTATGGCTACACCTTC. As protein: CASGDVYYGYTF. V usage is TRBV3-1 and J usage is TRBJ1-2; a possible D gene is TRBD1 (5 bases). Germline values: CDR1 LGHDT, CDR2 YNNKEL (reference sequence). Trimming pared 8 bases from V and 3 bases from J, leaving 10 bases between. The CDR3 contains 12 residues.

This clonotype was observed many times. The chain has TRBV20-1 and TRBJ1-2; 7 bases fit TRBD1. There are 13 residues in the CDR3. Looked up from germline, CDR1 is DFQATT and CDR2 is SNEGSKA (reference sequence). Trimming cost V 6 bases and J 2 bases; bases outside gene matches: 6. Written as DNA, the CDR3 is TGCAGTGCCCGAAGGGACAGAAACTATGGCTACACCTTC. Translation: CSARRDRNYGYTF.

This clonotype was counted between two and nine times. The rearrangement uses TRBV7-9 and TRBJ1-6; TRBD1 is a possible D gene (6 bases). CDR3 size: 15 residues. The V gene's germline CDR1 is SEHNR and CDR2 FQNEAQ (reference sequence). With 6 bases removed from V and 14 bases from J, the gap between germline ends came to 23 bases. In DNA, the CDR3 is TGTGCCAGCAGTTCAGCCCAGGGGAGGATGGTCACCCTCCACTTT. It encodes CASSSAQGRMVTLHF.

This clonotype was seen a few times. This rearrangement joins TRBV28 to TRBJ2-7, with 8 bases aligning to TRBD1. V dropped 5 bases and J dropped 2; count of bases not matched to a gene: 2. CDR1 and CDR2 (germline): MDHEN, SYDVKM. The CDR3 loop spans 13 amino acids. Here the CDR3 DNA reads TGTGCCAGCAGTGACAGGGGCCCCTACGAGCAGTACTTC. Protein: CASSDRGPYEQYF.